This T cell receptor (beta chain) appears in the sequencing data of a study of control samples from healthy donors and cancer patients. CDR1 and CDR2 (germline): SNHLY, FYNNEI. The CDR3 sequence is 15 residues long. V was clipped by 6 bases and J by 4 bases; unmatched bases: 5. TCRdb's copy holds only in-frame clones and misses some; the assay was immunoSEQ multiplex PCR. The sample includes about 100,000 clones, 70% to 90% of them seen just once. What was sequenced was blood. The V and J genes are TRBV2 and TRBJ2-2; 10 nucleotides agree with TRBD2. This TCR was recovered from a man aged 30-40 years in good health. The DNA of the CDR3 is TGTGCCAGCAGCGCCGGACTAGCGGTCACCGGGGAGCTGTTTTTT. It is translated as CASSAGLAVTGELFF.